The next 8 T cell receptor beta chains were all read from a single sample in a study of radiotherapy plus CTLA-4 blockade in lung cancer. The assay was immunoSEQ multiplex PCR, and TCRdb's table has in-frame clones only and misses some. This sample has about 48,000 clones, with 82% found just once. Sequenced here: peripheral blood, sampled from a patient treated with radiotherapy plus ipilimumab. The receptors here all came from a human donor with non-small cell lung cancer who had stable disease on radiotherapy plus ipilimumab.

The J gene is TRBJ2-5, the V gene TRBV19; D remains ambiguous. Per germline, CDR1 LNHDA and CDR2 SQIVND (reference sequence). CDR3 length: 11 residues. Between the trimmed V and J ends, which lost 10 bases and 2 bases, there was a span of 8 bases. CDR3 sequence (DNA): TGTGCCACGACGAGGCAAGAGACCCAGTACTTC. Translated: CATTRQETQYF.

This chain connects TRBV5-1 to TRBJ1-2, with 12 bases aligning to TRBD1. Unmatched junction bases numbered 8, after V lost 4 bases and J lost 10 bases. Germline V gene lookup returns CDR1 SGHRS and CDR2 YFSETQ. This CDR3 is 14 amino acids long. CDR3 DNA: TGCGCCAGCAGCCCAACCGGGACAGGGGGCGCCTACACCTTC. This encodes CASSPTGTGGAYTF.

The chain couples TRBV30 to TRBJ2-3; D not resolved. Trimming stripped 2 bases from V and 6 bases from J, with 6 bases between. The V gene's germline CDR1 is GTSNPN and CDR2 SVGIG (reference sequence). CDR3 length: 11 residues. The CDR3 coding sequence is TGTGCCTGGAGTCCGAGGGATACGCAGTATTTT. Protein sequence: CAWSPRDTQYF.

The rearrangement links TRBV30 to TRBJ2-2, with 9 bases aligning to TRBD2. The CDR3 covers 14 residues. Germline CDR1 and CDR2: GTSNPN and SVGIG (reference sequence). The J segment lost 4 bases and the V segment lost 6 bases, leaving 6 bases of the junction unmatched. As DNA, the CDR3 is TGTGCCTGCTCACTAGCGGGTCTCACCGGGGAGCTGTTTTTT. Translated, it gives CACSLAGLTGELFF.

This chain links TRBV5-1 with TRBJ2-7; perhaps TRBD2 as D (5 bases). The V end lost 0 bases, the J end lost 0 bases, and 10 bases lay between the germline ends. Germline loops: CDR1 SGHRS, CDR2 YFSETQ. The CDR3 totals 15 residues. CDR3 region: CASSLVDSSSYEQYF. CDR3 bases: TGCGCCAGCAGCTTGGTGGACTCGAGCTCCTACGAGCAGTACTTC.

The gene calls are TRBV5-1 and TRBJ2-5; the D gene is possibly TRBD1 (6 bases). The DNA matches TRBJ2-7 better at its end, which makes the J call doubtful. Per the germline V gene, CDR1 is SGHRS and CDR2 is YFSETQ. The CDR3 is 17 residues long. The CDR3 reads CASSLQGSIGEVYEQYF. The CDR3 DNA follows: TGCGCCAGCAGCTTACAGGGAAGTATAGGTGAGGTGTACGAGCAGTACTTC.

V and J are TRBV11-3 and TRBJ2-3; perhaps TRBD1 as D (6 bases). V lost 1 base, J lost 6 bases, and 14 bases lay in between. The CDR3 is 15 residues long. CDR1 and CDR2 (germline): SGHNT, YENEEA. CDR3 region: CASSLGLIGGDTQYF. CDR3 bases: TGTGCCAGCAGCTTAGGACTCATTGGGGGCGATACGCAGTATTTT. The entire variable domain, with the rest obtained from reference TRBV11-3 and TRBJ2-3, is as follows: EAGVVQSPRYKIIEKKQPVAFWCNPISGHNTLYWYLQNLGQGPELLIRYENEEAVDDSQLPKDRFSAERLKGVDSTLKIQPAELGDSAVYLCASSLGLIGGDTQYFGPGTRLTVL.

The chain combines TRBV7-3 with TRBJ2-3; 7 bases align to TRBD2. The CDR3 has 16 residues. The V gene end was trimmed by 3 bases and the J gene end by 6 bases; junction bases not matched to a gene: 12. Looked up from germline, CDR1 is SGHTA and CDR2 is FQGTGA. CDR3 sequence reads: CASSLTFRGEGDTQYF. CDR3 coding DNA: TGTGCCAGCAGCTTGACCTTCCGAGGGGAGGGGGATACGCAGTATTTT.